This T cell receptor (beta chain) was sequenced in a study of T cell repertoires in cytomegalovirus infection. Study-level background: From public TCR beta signatures came an indication of both CMV infection and matching HLA type.

The CDR3 has 13 amino acids. The V and J ends lost 5 bases and 4 bases, in that order; junction bases with no gene match: 4. Germline V gene data show CDR1 as SGHTA and CDR2 as FQGNSA. Whole-study results and caveats: Dominant in the ex vivo response were TCR beta clonotypes restricted by HLA-C and specific for CMV. Accumulated public TCR beta family frequency recognized individuals carrying CMV together with the relevant HLA.

TCRdb redid the calling of the reads with MiXCR, one entry per CDR3 protein. The repertoire holds about 250,000 distinct CDR3 sequences, with roughly 6.5% as singletons. There are many counts of this clonotype. Its specificity is not known. Sequenced: PBMCs. The V and J genes are TRBV7-2 and TRBJ2-7; TRBD2 matches at 8 bases. The receptor's source is a human donor in good health (CMV status not recorded). Some clones in this sample may be carry-over from other donors' samples. The CDR3 coding sequence is TGTGCCAGCAGCCCGGGACTAGTATACGAGCAGTACTTC. This gives the protein CASSPGLVYEQYF.